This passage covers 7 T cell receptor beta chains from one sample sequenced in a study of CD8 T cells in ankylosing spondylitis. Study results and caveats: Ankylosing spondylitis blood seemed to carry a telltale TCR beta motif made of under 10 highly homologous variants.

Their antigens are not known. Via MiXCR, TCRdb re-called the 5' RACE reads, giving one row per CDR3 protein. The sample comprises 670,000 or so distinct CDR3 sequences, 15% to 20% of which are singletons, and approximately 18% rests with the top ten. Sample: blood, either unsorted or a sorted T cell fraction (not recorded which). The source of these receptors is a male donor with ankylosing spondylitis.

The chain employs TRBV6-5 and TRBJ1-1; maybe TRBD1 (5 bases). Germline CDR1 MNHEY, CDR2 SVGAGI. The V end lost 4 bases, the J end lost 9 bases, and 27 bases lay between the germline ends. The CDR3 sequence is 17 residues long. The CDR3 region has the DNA TGTGCCAGCAGTTCCTACGCAGCGCGGGCAGGGCAGCAACAAGCTTTCTTT. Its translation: CASSSYAARAGQQQAFF.

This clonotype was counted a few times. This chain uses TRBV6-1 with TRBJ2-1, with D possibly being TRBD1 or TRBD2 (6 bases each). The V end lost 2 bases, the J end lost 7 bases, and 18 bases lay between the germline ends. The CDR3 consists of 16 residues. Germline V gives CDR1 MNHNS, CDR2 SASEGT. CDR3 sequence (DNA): TGTGCCAGCAGTGAAAGAGGCAGGGGAGGCGATAATGAGCAGTTCTTC. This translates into CASSERGRGGDNEQFF.

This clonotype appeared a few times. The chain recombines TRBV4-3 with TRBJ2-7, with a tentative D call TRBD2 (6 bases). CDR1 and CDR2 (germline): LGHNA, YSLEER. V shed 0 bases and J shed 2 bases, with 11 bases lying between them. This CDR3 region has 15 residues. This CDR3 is CASSQDWRETYEQYF. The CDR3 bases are TGCGCCAGCAGCCAAGATTGGCGGGAAACCTACGAGCAGTACTTC.

The CDR3, as DNA: TGTGCCAGCAGCTTCGGCTCAGCGGGGGAACATACGCAGTATTTT. Its translation: CASSFGSAGEHTQYF. V usage is TRBV7-3 and J usage is TRBJ2-3; TRBD2 aligns across 8 bases. Germline CDR1 reads SGHTA; CDR2 reads FQGTGA. The CDR3 has 15 residues. Losses at the gene ends were 3 bases for V and 7 bases for J; bases not matched to a gene: 9.

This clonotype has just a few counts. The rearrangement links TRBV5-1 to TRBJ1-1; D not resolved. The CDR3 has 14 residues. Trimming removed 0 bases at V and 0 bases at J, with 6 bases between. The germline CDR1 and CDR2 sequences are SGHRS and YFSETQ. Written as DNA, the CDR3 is TGCGCCAGCAGCTTGGTTCAGGTGAACACTGAAGCTTTCTTT. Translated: CASSLVQVNTEAFF.

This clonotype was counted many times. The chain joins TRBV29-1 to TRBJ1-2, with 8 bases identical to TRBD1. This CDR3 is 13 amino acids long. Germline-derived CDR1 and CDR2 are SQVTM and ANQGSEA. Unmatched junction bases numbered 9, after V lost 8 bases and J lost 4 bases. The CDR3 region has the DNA TGCAGCCTGCAGGACAGGGAGGGCTATGGCTACACCTTC. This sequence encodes CSLQDREGYGYTF.

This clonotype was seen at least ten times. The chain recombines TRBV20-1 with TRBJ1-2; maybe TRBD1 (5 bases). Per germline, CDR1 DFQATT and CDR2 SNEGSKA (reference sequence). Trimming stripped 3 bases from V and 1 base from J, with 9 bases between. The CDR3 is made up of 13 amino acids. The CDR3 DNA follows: TGCAGTGCTAGCGGGGGGGTTAACTATGGCTACACCTTC. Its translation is CSASGGVNYGYTF.